Listed here are 4 T cell receptor beta chains from one sample, sequenced in a study of CD8 T cells in Susac syndrome. When the RNA was reverse transcribed, random hexamers were used with an input of about 0.5 to 1 ug. MiXCR, run by TCRdb on the immunoSEQ multiplex PCR reads, gives a single entry per CDR3 protein. The sample includes 100,000 to 150,000 distinct CDR3 sequences, more than 90% of them seen just once. Sequencing input: CD4+ T cells from PBMCs. The origin of the receptors is a human donor in good health.

The V gene is TRBV5-1, the J gene TRBJ2-7, with TRBD2 as a possible D gene (5 bases). V gave up 7 bases and J gave up 6 bases, with 8 bases separating them. Germline CDR1 and CDR2: SGHRS and YFSETQ. This CDR3 spans 10 amino acids. The CDR3 DNA follows: TGCGCCAGCTGCGGAGGCGAGCAGTACTTC. It encodes CASCGGEQYF.

The chain couples TRBV3-1 to TRBJ2-2; TRBD1 or TRBD2 may be the D gene (6 bases each). CDR3 length equals 15 residues. CDR1 is LGHDT and CDR2 is YNNKEL in the germline V gene (reference sequence). Trimming stripped 1 base from V and 8 bases from J, with 14 bases between. CDR3 nucleotides: TGTGCCAGCAGCCAAGCGGGCACGGGGGCTGGGGAGCTGTTTTTT. Translating it yields CASSQAGTGAGELFF.

V is TRBV15 and J is TRBJ2-1; the D gene could be TRBD1 or TRBD2 (6 bases each). This CDR3 has 15 amino acids. Germline V gives CDR1 LNHNV, CDR2 YYDKDF (reference sequence). The V end was cut by 5 bases, the J end by 4 bases, with 15 bases between. CDR3 sequence reads: CATSLGGSGYNEQFF. Written as DNA, the CDR3 is TGTGCCACCAGCCTGGGGGGCTCAGGATACAATGAGCAGTTCTTC. Full variable domain (remainder filled in from reference TRBV15 and TRBJ2-1): DAMVIQNPRYQVTQFGKPVTLSCSQTLNHNVMYWYQQKSSQAPKLLFHYYDKDFNNEADTPDNFQSRRPNTSFCFLDIRSPGLGDTAMYLCATSLGGSGYNEQFFGPGTRLTVL.

V and J are TRBV29-1 and TRBJ2-3; D is uncertain. Trimming left V 4 bases short and J 8 bases short, with 16 bases between. The CDR3 length is 13 residues. Germline loops: CDR1 SQVTM, CDR2 ANQGSEA. The CDR3 bases are TGCAGCGTTGTCTCGGAGAACGGCGGTACGCAGTATTTT. Its protein product is CSVVSENGGTQYF.